The sequence of this T cell receptor (beta chain) was determined in a study of blood T cell repertoires in COVID-19. Study information: Samples came from the United States, Italy and Spain, spanning acute and convalescent COVID-19. Sources were T cells, B-cell-depleted T cells, or PBMCs; the material itself was cDNA or gDNA.

Authors' processing steps: It was from reference gene primer amplification that nucleated cell counts were estimated. The protocol was immunoSEQ multiplex PCR, while the TCRdb copy is restricted to in-frame clones and leaves out a portion. Clonal size and the V and J genes are those of that table, whereas D and trimming came from the DNA. This table holds about 110,000 clones, roughly nine tenths found once. Looked up from germline, CDR1 is SEHNR and CDR2 is FQNEAQ (reference sequence). There are 12 residues in the CDR3. V lost 1 base and J 6 bases, leaving 6 bases between the germline ends. Sequencing was performed on peripheral blood. The chain couples TRBV7-9 to TRBJ1-2, with a possible D match to TRBD1 (5 bases). This receptor was taken from a middle-aged man with acute or convalescent COVID-19. The CDR3 bases are TGTGCCAGCAGCTTAGAGGGGAATGGCTACACCTTC. Protein product: CASSLEGNGYTF.